The clone carrying this TCR beta chain showed up many times. The record originates from a study of T cell repertoires in cytomegalovirus infection. Each CDR3 protein is one row after TCRdb ran MiXCR on the reads. The repertoire includes about 150,000 distinct CDR3 sequences, about a quarter of them detected once, and 9.5% to 13% sits in the top ten. Germline V gene sequence: CDR1 SGHVS, CDR2 FNYEAQ. Losses at the gene ends were 0 bases for V and 9 bases for J; bases not matched to a gene: 11. This CDR3 has 18 amino acids. This TCR was sampled from a human donor in good health (CMV status not recorded). Some clones in this sample may be carry-over from other donors' samples. The V call is TRBV7-6, the J call TRBJ2-1, with TRBD2 matching over 13 bases. Material for sequencing was PBMCs. The CDR3 is CASSLAPGLAGEGGEQFF. The CDR3 DNA reads as TGTGCCAGCAGCTTAGCGCCAGGACTAGCGGGAGAAGGCGGTGAGCAGTTCTTC.